This T cell receptor (beta chain) came from a study of T cells after posttransplantation cyclophosphamide. Overall study results and limits: Donor CD8+ memory clones often dominated recipient blood repertoires at later times.

Trimming left V 1 base short and J 1 base short, with 13 bases between. This CDR3 has 16 amino acids. Germline-derived CDR1 and CDR2 are MDHEN and SYDVKM. Methotrexate plus calcineurin inhibitor accompanied controls' myeloablative marrow transplants; sampling was 1 year later. Assay: immunoSEQ multiplex PCR; the TCRdb copy retains only in-frame clones and omits some. Of 15,000 to 20,000 clones listed, roughly 80% were seen once; the top ten hold approximately 3%. Comments on this clone: The antigen remains unidentified.

The source of this sequence is a male patient aged 25-45 years who received an allogeneic stem cell transplant from an unrelated donor, was CMV-positive, and had acute and chronic GVHD. Some T cells may arise from the graft donor. The sequencing here drew on PBMCs, taken around 59 weeks after allogeneic stem cell transplant with calcineurin inhibitor and methotrexate. The chain carries TRBV28 and TRBJ1-2, with TRBD1 as a possible D gene (5 bases). In nucleotides, the CDR3 is TGTGCCAGCAGTTTATCAGGGCAGTCTAATAACTATGGCTACACCTTC. Protein product: CASSLSGQSNNYGYTF.